The 32 T cell receptor beta chains below were found in one sample sequenced in a study of a mutant IDH1 vaccine in newly diagnosed glioma. The antigens of these receptors remain unknown. Profiled with immunoSEQ multiplex PCR; TCRdb holds only in-frame clones, not every one. The repertoire includes approximately 56,000 clones, roughly 61% of them detected once, and 4% to 5.5% sits in the top ten. Time point reported: week 47, end of study. Doses of 300 ug of mutant IDH1 20-mer peptide were given with topical imiquimod. Sequenced here: peripheral blood mononuclear cells (PBMCs), sampled from a glioma patient whose treatment included an IDH1 peptide vaccine. The receptors were gathered from a man aged 35 to 55 with glioma. Some clones in this sample may be carry-over from other donors' samples.

This rearrangement joins TRBV5-4 to TRBJ1-4; TRBD1 matches at 7 bases. Germline trimming cut 5 bases from V and 2 bases from J; bases unmatched to any gene: 3. This CDR3 has 14 amino acids. Germline V CDR1 and CDR2: SGHNT, YYREEE (reference sequence). The CDR3 nucleotides read TGTGCCAGCAGGCGACAGGGTACTAATGAAAAACTGTTTTTT. As protein: CASRRQGTNEKLFF.

The V call is TRBV2, the J call TRBJ1-5; no definite D call. CDR1 and CDR2 from the germline V gene are SNHLY and FYNNEI. The CDR3 covers 14 residues. Trimming pared 2 bases from V and 6 bases from J, leaving 11 bases between. CDR3 DNA sequence: TGTGCCAGCAGTGAATTGGTCGGCGGTCAGCCCCAGCATTTT. As protein: CASSELVGGQPQHF.

The chain employs TRBV7-9 and TRBJ1-4, with D unresolved. The CDR3 is 13 residues long. V was cut by 3 bases and J by 8 bases, with 10 bases left in between. CDR1 SEHNR and CDR2 FQNEAQ come from the germline V gene (reference sequence). Written as DNA, the CDR3 is TGTGCCAGCAGCTTGATGGGGAGCGAAAAACTGTTTTTT. This sequence encodes CASSLMGSEKLFF.

V usage is TRBV30 and J usage is TRBJ1-3, with a tentative D call TRBD1 (5 bases). V was pared by 4 bases and J by 0 bases, with 13 bases between. The CDR3 covers 15 residues. The V gene's germline CDR1 is GTSNPN and CDR2 SVGIG (reference sequence). The CDR3, as DNA: TGTGCCTGGAATGGAGGGGATAGCTCTGGAAACACCATATATTTT. Protein product: CAWNGGDSSGNTIYF. Looking up the rest from reference TRBV30 and TRBJ1-3 gives the full variable domain: SQTIHQWPATLVQPVGSPLSLECTVEGTSNPNLYWYRQAAGRGLQLLFYSVGIGQISSEVPQNLSASRPQDRQFILSSKKLLLSDSGFYLCAWNGGDSSGNTIYFGEGSWLTVV.

This clone turned up a few times. The rearrangement links TRBV6-1 to TRBJ1-5; maybe TRBD1 (6 bases). Germline V gene sequence: CDR1 MNHNS, CDR2 SASEGT. The CDR3 loop spans 17 amino acids. V gave up 4 bases and J gave up 5 bases, with 21 bases separating them. Here the CDR3 DNA reads TGTGCCAGCAGTGTTGAAACCGGGACAACAGCGTATCAGCCCCAGCATTTT. Its protein is CASSVETGTTAYQPQHF.

A note on this clone: A junction end diverges from the germline sequence, so it may reflect a read error. The chain has TRBV2 and TRBJ2-3, with 7 bases that match TRBD2. CDR1 is SNHLY, CDR2 FYNNEI, per germline. There are 14 residues in the CDR3. The CDR3 here is CASSEIPWGGPRSF. CDR3 DNA: TGTGCCAGCAGTGAGATCCCCTGGGGGGGACCCCGTTCTTTT.

This clone showed up just a few times. The rearrangement uses TRBV13 and TRBJ2-1; possibly TRBD2 for D (6 bases). The germline CDR1 and CDR2 sequences are PRHDT and FYEKMQ (reference sequence). The CDR3 is 17 residues long. V lost 0 bases and J lost 5, with 17 bases in between. Here the CDR3 reads CASSLGGFGGGNNEQFF. In nucleotides, the CDR3 is TGTGCCAGCAGCTTAGGGGGTTTCGGGGGTGGTAACAATGAGCAGTTCTTC. Supplemented by reference TRBV13 and TRBJ2-1, the full variable domain reads AAGVIQSPRHLIKEKRETATLKCYPIPRHDTVYWYQQGPGQDPQFLISFYEKMQSDKGSIPDRFSAQQFSDYHSELNMSSLELGDSALYFCASSLGGFGGGNNEQFFGPGTRLTVL.

V is TRBV10-3 and J is TRBJ2-5, with D possibly being TRBD1 or TRBD2 (6 bases each). This CDR3 comprises 12 residues. Trimming stripped 8 bases from V and 5 bases from J, with 12 bases between. Germline CDR1 is ENHRY and CDR2 is SYGVKD. CDR3 loop: CAISQGGETQYF. The CDR3 region has the DNA TGTGCCATCTCCCAAGGGGGGGAGACCCAGTACTTC.

A single count supports this clone. V usage is TRBV5-1 and J usage is TRBJ2-2, with D perhaps matching TRBD1 or TRBD2 (5 bases each). The germline V gene encodes CDR1 SGHRS and CDR2 YFSETQ. This CDR3 has 20 amino acids. Trimming left V 0 bases short and J 3 bases short, with 24 bases between. The CDR3 coding sequence is TGCGCCAGCAGCTTGGGGCAGACGAGGGTCTCCATGGGGGACACCGGGGAGCTGTTTTTT. It codes for CASSLGQTRVSMGDTGELFF.

In this sample, this clone turned up once. The V and J genes are TRBV2 and TRBJ2-1; 7 nucleotides align to TRBD2. There are 12 residues in the CDR3. Germline V gene lookup returns CDR1 SNHLY and CDR2 FYNNEI. The V and J ends lost 8 bases and 10 bases, in that order; junction bases with no gene match: 8. In DNA, the CDR3 is TGTGCCAGCGGTGTGCGGGACTACGAGCAGTTCTTC. It yields the protein CASGVRDYEQFF.

This clone was observed a few times. The chain carries TRBV4-1 and TRBJ1-1; TRBD1 is a possible D gene (5 bases). The CDR3 loop spans 15 amino acids. Germline values: CDR1 MGHRA, CDR2 YSYEKL. V shed 0 bases and J shed 3 bases, with 11 bases lying between them. CDR3 nucleotide sequence: TGCGCCAGCAGCCAAGATCCAGGGCGGGACACTGAAGCTTTCTTT. Amino acid sequence: CASSQDPGRDTEAFF.

This chain links TRBV2 with TRBJ2-1; D could derive from TRBD1 or TRBD2 (5 bases each). This CDR3 has 13 residues. Germline loops: CDR1 SNHLY, CDR2 FYNNEI. Trimming stripped 2 bases from V and 12 bases from J, with 14 bases between. The CDR3 region has the DNA TGTGCCAGCAGTGAATACGGGGCCCAAGCGCAGTTCTTC. Translation gives CASSEYGAQAQFF. Together with reference TRBV2 and TRBJ2-1, the CDR3 gives the full variable domain: EPEVTQTPSHQVTQMGQEVILRCVPISNHLYFYWYRQILGQKVEFLVSFYNNEISEKSEIFDDQFSVERPDGSNFTLKIRSTKLEDSAMYFCASSEYGAQAQFFGPGTRLTVL.

This clone was seen once. The chain employs TRBV29-1 and TRBJ1-2; a weak D match, TRBD1 (6 bases). Germline CDR1 reads SQVTM; CDR2 reads ANQGSEA. This CDR3 contains 13 residues. Trimming cost V 7 bases and J 4 bases, with 16 bases left between them. CDR3 in amino acids: CSADMGASYGYTF. The DNA for the CDR3 is TGCAGCGCGGACATGGGGGCGAGCTATGGCTACACCTTC. The variable domain in full, with the rest retrieved from reference TRBV29-1 and TRBJ1-2, is SAVISQKPSRDICQRGTSLTIQCQVDSQVTMMFWYRQQPGQSLTLIATANQGSEATYESGFVIDKFPISRPNLTFSTLTVSNMSPEDSSIYLCSADMGASYGYTFGSGTRLTVV.

V is TRBV30 and J is TRBJ2-1; 7 nucleotides match TRBD2. The germline gives CDR1 GTSNPN, CDR2 SVGIG (reference sequence). Trimming took 4 bases from V and 4 from J; bases not matched to a gene: 4. The CDR3 sequence is 13 residues long. CDR3 DNA sequence: TGTGCCTGGACCCCCGGGGGGTACAATGAGCAGTTCTTC. It encodes CAWTPGGYNEQFF.

Only a few counts were recorded for this clone. V usage is TRBV7-9 and J usage is TRBJ2-5; tentative D call: TRBD1 (5 bases). V shed 4 bases and J shed 2 bases, with 11 bases lying between them. The CDR3 contains 14 residues. Germline values: CDR1 SEHNR, CDR2 FQNEAQ (reference sequence). CDR3 nucleotides: TGTGCCAGCAGCTGGGGCAGCGTTCAAGAGACCCAGTACTTC. Protein sequence: CASSWGSVQETQYF.

The chain uses TRBV5-6 and TRBJ2-7; 10 bases agree with TRBD1. The CDR3 loop spans 15 amino acids. J was trimmed by 3 bases and V by 0 bases; bases with no gene match: 3. In germline, CDR1 is SGHDT, CDR2 YYEEEE. The CDR3 bases are TGTGCCAGCAGCTTGGTTCGGACAGGGGGCTACGAGCAGTACTTC. This codes for CASSLVRTGGYEQYF.

The rearrangement uses TRBV4-2 and TRBJ2-1; 7 nucleotides align to TRBD2. V was pared by 2 bases and J by 0 bases, with 10 bases of the junction left unmatched. This CDR3 is built from 18 residues. Germline loops: CDR1 LGHNA, CDR2 YNFKEQ. CDR3 in amino acids: CASSQRGGGGSSYNEQFF. Written as DNA, the CDR3 is TGTGCCAGCAGCCAAAGGGGTGGGGGGGGTAGCTCCTACAATGAGCAGTTCTTC.

This clone was counted between two and nine times. The V gene is TRBV29-1, the J gene TRBJ2-5; 11 bases map to TRBD2. Germline CDR1 is SQVTM and CDR2 is ANQGSEA. This CDR3 is built from 14 residues. The V gene end was trimmed by 6 bases and the J gene end by 2 bases; junction bases not matched to a gene: 5. CDR3 protein: CSVGIAGGQETQYF. As DNA, the CDR3 is TGCAGCGTGGGGATAGCGGGGGGGCAAGAGACCCAGTACTTC.

The V and J genes are TRBV28 and TRBJ1-2; D perhaps matches TRBD1 (6 bases). Per the germline V gene, CDR1 is MDHEN and CDR2 is SYDVKM. This CDR3 comprises 13 residues. V was trimmed by 2 bases and J by 8 bases, leaving 12 bases between them. This CDR3 is CASSLTGFSGYTF. The CDR3 coding sequence is TGTGCCAGCAGTTTAACAGGGTTTTCCGGCTACACCTTC.

This clone was found a few times. The gene calls are TRBV9 and TRBJ1-3; the D is unclear. Germline values: CDR1 SGDLS, CDR2 YYNGEE. The ends were cut back, 4 bases at V and 1 base at J, with 21 bases in the middle. CDR3 length: 18 residues. CDR3 coding DNA: TGTGCCAGCAGCCCCCGAGGGTTGGGGAGTTCATCTGGAAACACCATATATTTT. It encodes CASSPRGLGSSSGNTIYF. The full variable domain, with the rest looked up from reference TRBV9 and TRBJ1-3, is DSGVTQTPKHLITATGQRVTLRCSPRSGDLSVYWYQQSLDQGLQFLIQYYNGEERAKGNILERFSAQQFPDLHSELNLSSLELGDSALYFCASSPRGLGSSSGNTIYFGEGSWLTVV.

This sequence joins TRBV9 and TRBJ2-7, with 7 bases matching TRBD2. CDR3 length: 14 residues. The V gene's germline CDR1 is SGDLS and CDR2 YYNGEE. The V segment lost 3 bases and the J segment 0 bases; nucleotides outside the gene matches: 3. The CDR3 DNA reads as TGTGCCAGCAGCGACCCTAGCGGCTCCTACGAGCAGTACTTC. Protein sequence: CASSDPSGSYEQYF.

The chain carries TRBV29-1 and TRBJ2-7, with a weak D call TRBD1 (6 bases). CDR3 length equals 12 residues. Deletions cut 5 bases from V and 3 bases from J, with 11 bases between. The germline CDR1 and CDR2 sequences are SQVTM and ANQGSEA. This CDR3 reads CSVNGQSYEQYF. DNA of the CDR3: TGCAGCGTTAATGGACAGAGCTACGAGCAGTACTTC.

The V call is TRBV19, the J call TRBJ1-5, with TRBD1 matching over 7 bases. Germline CDR1 is LNHDA and CDR2 is SQIVND (reference sequence). Trimming removed 6 bases from V and 0 bases from J; junction bases left unmatched: 5. The CDR3 spans 15 residues. In DNA, the CDR3 is TGTGCCAGTAGGACAGGGATTAGTAGCAATCAGCCCCAGCATTTT. Translation gives CASRTGISSNQPQHF.

This clone was detected only a few times. The chain couples TRBV4-3 to TRBJ2-7; tentative D call: TRBD2 (5 bases). Trimming removed 0 bases at V and 6 bases at J, with 15 bases between. In germline, CDR1 is LGHNA, CDR2 YSLEER. This CDR3 contains 15 residues. The CDR3 sequence: CASSQDSMNRGEQYF. The CDR3 coding sequence is TGCGCCAGCAGCCAAGATTCCATGAATCGGGGCGAGCAGTACTTC.

The chain recombines TRBV6-7 with TRBJ1-5; 8 bases map to TRBD1. TRBV6-7 is placed among ORFs of uncertain function. The CDR3 sequence is 18 residues long. Germline trimming cut 0 bases from V and 1 base from J; bases unmatched to any gene: 8. CDR3 DNA: TGTGCCAGCAGTTACTCGAGGTCGACAGGGGCCAGCAATCAGCCCCAGCATTTT. Its translation: CASSYSRSTGASNQPQHF.

The chain recombines TRBV7-9 with TRBJ1-4; D remains ambiguous. Germline assignment: CDR1 SEHNR and CDR2 FQNEAQ (reference sequence). The CDR3 has 15 amino acids. V shed 1 base and J shed 1 base, with 7 bases lying between them. In nucleotides, the CDR3 is TGTGCCAGCAGCTTAGTCTTAGGAACTAATGAAAAACTGTTTTTT. It is translated as CASSLVLGTNEKLFF.

This rearrangement joins TRBV18 to TRBJ2-2; D is ambiguous. CDR1 and CDR2 (germline): KGHSH, LQKENI. The V gene lost 2 bases and the J gene lost 5 bases, with 3 bases spanning the gap. The CDR3 loop spans 12 amino acids. This chain's CDR3 is CASSPSTGELFF. CDR3 in DNA: TGTGCCAGCTCACCATCGACCGGGGAGCTGTTTTTT.

CDR3 loop: CASSWGTDTQYF. CDR3 nucleotides: TGTGCCAGCAGCTGGGGCACAGATACGCAGTATTTT. The V gene is TRBV9, the J gene TRBJ2-3; D is uncertain. V lost 4 bases, J lost 1 base, and 4 bases lay in between. CDR3 size: 12 residues. Germline V gives CDR1 SGDLS, CDR2 YYNGEE.

This chain uses TRBV6-6 with TRBJ1-1; perhaps TRBD1 as D (6 bases). Germline loops: CDR1 MNHNY, CDR2 SVGAGI (reference sequence). The CDR3 is 14 residues long. V lost 4 bases to trimming and J lost 11 bases, with 20 bases between them. CDR3 nucleotides: TGTGCCAGCAGTTCAAAAGGGAGTTCTAGGGGGGCTTTCTTT. Its translation: CASSSKGSSRGAFF.

The chain joins TRBV6-6 to TRBJ1-5; 10 positions match TRBD1. Trimming took 5 bases from V and 6 from J; bases not matched to a gene: 10. Germline lookup yields CDR1 MNHNY and CDR2 SVGAGI (reference sequence). CDR3 length: 16 residues. The CDR3 reads CASSPPGTGDGQPQHF. CDR3 coding DNA: TGTGCCAGCAGTCCTCCCGGGACAGGGGACGGTCAGCCCCAGCATTTT.

The chain recombines TRBV5-6 with TRBJ2-7; TRBD1 or TRBD2 may be the D gene (5 bases each). Per the germline V gene, CDR1 is SGHDT and CDR2 is YYEEEE. Between the trimmed V and J ends, which lost 0 bases and 3 bases, there was a span of 10 bases. The CDR3 sequence is 14 residues long. This CDR3 reads CASSLVTEGYEQYF. The CDR3, as DNA: TGTGCCAGCAGCTTGGTGACAGAGGGCTACGAGCAGTACTTC. The whole variable domain, filled in from reference TRBV5-6 and TRBJ2-7, reads DAGVTQSPTHLIKTRGQQVTLRCSPKSGHDTVSWYQQALGQGPQFIFQYYEEEERQRGNFPDRFSGHQFPNYSSELNVNALLLGDSALYLCASSLVTEGYEQYFGPGTRLTVT.

The chain uses TRBV7-8 and TRBJ2-7, with 7 bases lining up with TRBD1. Germline CDR1 and CDR2: SGHVS and FQNEAQ. This CDR3 comprises 15 residues. The V and J ends lost 5 bases and 9 bases, in that order; junction bases with no gene match: 16. CDR3 protein: CASSPRQGPSSGQYF. CDR3 bases: TGTGCCAGCAGCCCGAGACAGGGTCCGTCCTCCGGGCAGTACTTC.